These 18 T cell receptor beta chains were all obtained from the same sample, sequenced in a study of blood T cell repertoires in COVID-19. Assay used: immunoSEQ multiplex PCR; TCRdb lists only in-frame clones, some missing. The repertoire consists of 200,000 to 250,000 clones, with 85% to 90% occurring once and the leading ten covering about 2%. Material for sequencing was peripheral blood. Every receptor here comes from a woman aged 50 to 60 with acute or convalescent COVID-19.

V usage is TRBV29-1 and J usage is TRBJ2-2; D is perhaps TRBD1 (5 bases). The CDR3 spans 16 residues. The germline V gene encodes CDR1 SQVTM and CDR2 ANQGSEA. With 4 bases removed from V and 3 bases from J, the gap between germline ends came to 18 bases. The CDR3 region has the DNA TGCAGCGTTGTAAAGACAGACACTACACACACCGGGGAGCTGTTTTTT. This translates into CSVVKTDTTHTGELFF.

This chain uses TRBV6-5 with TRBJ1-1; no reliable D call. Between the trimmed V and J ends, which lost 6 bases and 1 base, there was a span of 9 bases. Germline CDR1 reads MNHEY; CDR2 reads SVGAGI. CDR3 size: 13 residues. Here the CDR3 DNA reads TGTGCCAGCAGACTCCGACAGAACACTGAAGCTTTCTTT. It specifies CASRLRQNTEAFF.

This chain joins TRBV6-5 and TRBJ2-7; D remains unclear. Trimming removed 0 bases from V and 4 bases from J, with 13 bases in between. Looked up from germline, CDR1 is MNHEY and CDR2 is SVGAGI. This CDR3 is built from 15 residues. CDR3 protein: CASSYSIRVAYEQYF. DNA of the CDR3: TGTGCCAGCAGTTACTCGATTCGGGTCGCTTACGAGCAGTACTTC.

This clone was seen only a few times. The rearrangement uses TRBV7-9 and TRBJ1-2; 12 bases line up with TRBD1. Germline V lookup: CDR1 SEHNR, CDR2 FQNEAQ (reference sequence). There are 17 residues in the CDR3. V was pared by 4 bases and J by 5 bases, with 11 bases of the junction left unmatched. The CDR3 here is CASSSGTGGVGYYGYTF. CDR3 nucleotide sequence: TGTGCCAGCAGCTCCGGGACAGGGGGCGTTGGATATTATGGCTACACCTTC. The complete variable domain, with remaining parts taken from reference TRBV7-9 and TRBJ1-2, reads DTGVSQNPRHKITKRGQNVTFRCDPISEHNRLYWYRQTLGQGPEFLTYFQNEAQLEKSRLLSDRFSAERPKGSFSTLEIQRTEQGDSAMYLCASSSGTGGVGYYGYTFGSGTRLTVV.

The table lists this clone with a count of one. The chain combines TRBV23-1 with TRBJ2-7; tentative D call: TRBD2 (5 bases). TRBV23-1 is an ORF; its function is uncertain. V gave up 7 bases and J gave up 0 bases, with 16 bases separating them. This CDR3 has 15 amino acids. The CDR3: CASTQSAASSYEQYF. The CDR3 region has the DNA TGCGCCAGCACCCAATCAGCGGCGAGCTCCTACGAGCAGTACTTC.

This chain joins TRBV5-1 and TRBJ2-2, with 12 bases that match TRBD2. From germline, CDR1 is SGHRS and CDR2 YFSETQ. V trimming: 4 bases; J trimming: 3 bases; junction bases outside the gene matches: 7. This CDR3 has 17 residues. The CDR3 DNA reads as TGCGCCAGCAGCCGACCTAGCGGGAGGGAGTACACCGGGGAGCTGTTTTTT. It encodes CASSRPSGREYTGELFF.

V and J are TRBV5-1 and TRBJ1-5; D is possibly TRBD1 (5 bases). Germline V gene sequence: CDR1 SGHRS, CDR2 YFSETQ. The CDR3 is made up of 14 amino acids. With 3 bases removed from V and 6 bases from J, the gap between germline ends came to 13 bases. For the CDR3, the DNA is TGCGCCAGCAGCTCAGGAGGGGAGGGTCAGCCCCAGCATTTT. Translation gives CASSSGGEGQPQHF. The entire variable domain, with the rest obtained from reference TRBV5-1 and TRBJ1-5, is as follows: KAGVTQTPRYLIKTRGQQVTLSCSPISGHRSVSWYQQTPGQGLQFLFEYFSETQRNKGNFPGRFSGRQFSNSRSEMNVSTLELGDSALYLCASSSGGEGQPQHFGDGTRLSIL.

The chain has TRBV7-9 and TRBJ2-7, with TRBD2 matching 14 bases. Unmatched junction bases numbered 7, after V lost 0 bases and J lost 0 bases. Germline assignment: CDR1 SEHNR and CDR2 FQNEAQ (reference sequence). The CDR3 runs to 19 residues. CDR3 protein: CASSLAGLAGVASSYEQYF. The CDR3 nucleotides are TGTGCCAGCAGCTTAGCGGGACTAGCGGGAGTGGCGTCCTCCTACGAGCAGTACTTC.

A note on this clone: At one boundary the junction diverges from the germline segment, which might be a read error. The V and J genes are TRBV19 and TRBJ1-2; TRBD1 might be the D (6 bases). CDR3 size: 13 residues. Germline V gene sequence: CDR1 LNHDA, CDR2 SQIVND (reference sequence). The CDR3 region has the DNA TGTGCCAGTAGGATAGGGTCACAGGGTGGCTACACCTTC. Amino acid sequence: CASRIGSQGGYTF.

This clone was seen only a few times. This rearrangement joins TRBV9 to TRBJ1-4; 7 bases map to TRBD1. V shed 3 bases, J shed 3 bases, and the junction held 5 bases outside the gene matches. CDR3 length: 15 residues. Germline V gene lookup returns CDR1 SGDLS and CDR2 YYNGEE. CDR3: CASSATGDSNEKLFF. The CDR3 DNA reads TGTGCCAGCAGCGCCACAGGGGATTCTAATGAAAAACTGTTTTTT.

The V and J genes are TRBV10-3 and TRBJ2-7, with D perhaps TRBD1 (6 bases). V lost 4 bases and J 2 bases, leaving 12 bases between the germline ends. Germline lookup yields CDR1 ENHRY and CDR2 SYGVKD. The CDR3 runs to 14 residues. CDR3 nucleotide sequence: TGTGCCATCAGTGCAGGACAGCTTACCTACGAGCAGTACTTC. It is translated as CAISAGQLTYEQYF.

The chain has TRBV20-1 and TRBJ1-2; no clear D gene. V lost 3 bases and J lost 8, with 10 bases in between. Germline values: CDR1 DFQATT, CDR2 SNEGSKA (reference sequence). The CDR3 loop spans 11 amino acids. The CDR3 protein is CSASQLVGYTF. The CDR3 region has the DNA TGCAGTGCTAGTCAGTTGGTGGGCTACACCTTC.

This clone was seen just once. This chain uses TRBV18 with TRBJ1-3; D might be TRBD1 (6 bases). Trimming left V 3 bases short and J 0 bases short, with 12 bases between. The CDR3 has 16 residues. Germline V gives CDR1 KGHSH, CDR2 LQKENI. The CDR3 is CASSPDRLHSGNTIYF. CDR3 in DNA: TGTGCCAGCTCACCCGACAGGCTCCACTCTGGAAACACCATATATTTT.

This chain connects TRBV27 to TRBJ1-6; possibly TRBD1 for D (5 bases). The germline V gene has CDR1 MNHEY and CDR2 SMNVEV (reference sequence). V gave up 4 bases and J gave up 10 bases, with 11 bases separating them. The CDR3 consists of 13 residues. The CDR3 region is CASSYKGFSPLHF. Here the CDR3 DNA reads TGTGCCAGCAGTTACAAGGGGTTCTCACCCCTCCACTTT.

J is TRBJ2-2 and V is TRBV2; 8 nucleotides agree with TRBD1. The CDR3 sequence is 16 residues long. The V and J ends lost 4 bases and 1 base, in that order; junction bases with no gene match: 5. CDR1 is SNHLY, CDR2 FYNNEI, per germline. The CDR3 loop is CASSVAGGLNTGELFF. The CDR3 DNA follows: TGTGCCAGCAGTGTGGCAGGGGGCCTGAACACCGGGGAGCTGTTTTTT.

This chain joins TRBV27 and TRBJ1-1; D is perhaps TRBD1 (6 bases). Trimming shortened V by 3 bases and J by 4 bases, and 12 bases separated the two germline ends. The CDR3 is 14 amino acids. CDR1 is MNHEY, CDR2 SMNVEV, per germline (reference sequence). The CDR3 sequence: CASSFSNRATEAFF. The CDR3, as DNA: TGTGCCAGCAGTTTTTCCAACAGGGCCACTGAAGCTTTCTTT.

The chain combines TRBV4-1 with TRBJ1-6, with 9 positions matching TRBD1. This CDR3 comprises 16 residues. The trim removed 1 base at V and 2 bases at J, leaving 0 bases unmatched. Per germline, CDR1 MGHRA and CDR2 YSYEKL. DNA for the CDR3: TGCGCCAGCAGCCAAGGGACAGGGGCCTATAATTCACCCCTCCACTTT. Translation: CASSQGTGAYNSPLHF.

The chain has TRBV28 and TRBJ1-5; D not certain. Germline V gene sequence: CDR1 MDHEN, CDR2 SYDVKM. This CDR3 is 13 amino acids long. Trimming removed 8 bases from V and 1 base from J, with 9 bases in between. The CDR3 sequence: CASAPGSNQPQHF. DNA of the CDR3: TGTGCCAGCGCCCCGGGGAGCAATCAGCCCCAGCATTTT.